This TCR beta chain comes out of a study of T cells after yellow fever vaccination. A process of 5'RACE template switching, which added a universal primer site and UMIs, was used to make TCR cDNA. In TCRdb, the 5' RACE reads were re-called with MiXCR into one record per CDR3 protein. In the table there are hundreds of thousands of distinct CDR3 sequences, roughly 13% of which are singletons. General study results and limits: Clones that expanded after primary vaccination mostly reappeared after the booster (96% CD4, approximately 89% CD8).

This clonotype has at least ten counts. Its antigen is not known. CDR1 and CDR2 (germline): LNHNV, YYDKDF (reference sequence). There are 14 residues in the CDR3. Trimming took 0 bases from V and 4 from J, leaving 9 bases between them. The genes are TRBV15 and TRBJ2-5; the D call may be TRBD1 or TRBD2 (5 bases each). The input for sequencing was PBMCs, taken on the day of the yellow fever booster vaccination. The clonotype originates from a man aged 30 to 39 who received the YFV17D yellow fever vaccine. Written as DNA, the CDR3 is TGTGCCACCAGCAGAGAGGGGACCTCAGAGACCCAGTACTTC. Translation: CATSREGTSETQYF.